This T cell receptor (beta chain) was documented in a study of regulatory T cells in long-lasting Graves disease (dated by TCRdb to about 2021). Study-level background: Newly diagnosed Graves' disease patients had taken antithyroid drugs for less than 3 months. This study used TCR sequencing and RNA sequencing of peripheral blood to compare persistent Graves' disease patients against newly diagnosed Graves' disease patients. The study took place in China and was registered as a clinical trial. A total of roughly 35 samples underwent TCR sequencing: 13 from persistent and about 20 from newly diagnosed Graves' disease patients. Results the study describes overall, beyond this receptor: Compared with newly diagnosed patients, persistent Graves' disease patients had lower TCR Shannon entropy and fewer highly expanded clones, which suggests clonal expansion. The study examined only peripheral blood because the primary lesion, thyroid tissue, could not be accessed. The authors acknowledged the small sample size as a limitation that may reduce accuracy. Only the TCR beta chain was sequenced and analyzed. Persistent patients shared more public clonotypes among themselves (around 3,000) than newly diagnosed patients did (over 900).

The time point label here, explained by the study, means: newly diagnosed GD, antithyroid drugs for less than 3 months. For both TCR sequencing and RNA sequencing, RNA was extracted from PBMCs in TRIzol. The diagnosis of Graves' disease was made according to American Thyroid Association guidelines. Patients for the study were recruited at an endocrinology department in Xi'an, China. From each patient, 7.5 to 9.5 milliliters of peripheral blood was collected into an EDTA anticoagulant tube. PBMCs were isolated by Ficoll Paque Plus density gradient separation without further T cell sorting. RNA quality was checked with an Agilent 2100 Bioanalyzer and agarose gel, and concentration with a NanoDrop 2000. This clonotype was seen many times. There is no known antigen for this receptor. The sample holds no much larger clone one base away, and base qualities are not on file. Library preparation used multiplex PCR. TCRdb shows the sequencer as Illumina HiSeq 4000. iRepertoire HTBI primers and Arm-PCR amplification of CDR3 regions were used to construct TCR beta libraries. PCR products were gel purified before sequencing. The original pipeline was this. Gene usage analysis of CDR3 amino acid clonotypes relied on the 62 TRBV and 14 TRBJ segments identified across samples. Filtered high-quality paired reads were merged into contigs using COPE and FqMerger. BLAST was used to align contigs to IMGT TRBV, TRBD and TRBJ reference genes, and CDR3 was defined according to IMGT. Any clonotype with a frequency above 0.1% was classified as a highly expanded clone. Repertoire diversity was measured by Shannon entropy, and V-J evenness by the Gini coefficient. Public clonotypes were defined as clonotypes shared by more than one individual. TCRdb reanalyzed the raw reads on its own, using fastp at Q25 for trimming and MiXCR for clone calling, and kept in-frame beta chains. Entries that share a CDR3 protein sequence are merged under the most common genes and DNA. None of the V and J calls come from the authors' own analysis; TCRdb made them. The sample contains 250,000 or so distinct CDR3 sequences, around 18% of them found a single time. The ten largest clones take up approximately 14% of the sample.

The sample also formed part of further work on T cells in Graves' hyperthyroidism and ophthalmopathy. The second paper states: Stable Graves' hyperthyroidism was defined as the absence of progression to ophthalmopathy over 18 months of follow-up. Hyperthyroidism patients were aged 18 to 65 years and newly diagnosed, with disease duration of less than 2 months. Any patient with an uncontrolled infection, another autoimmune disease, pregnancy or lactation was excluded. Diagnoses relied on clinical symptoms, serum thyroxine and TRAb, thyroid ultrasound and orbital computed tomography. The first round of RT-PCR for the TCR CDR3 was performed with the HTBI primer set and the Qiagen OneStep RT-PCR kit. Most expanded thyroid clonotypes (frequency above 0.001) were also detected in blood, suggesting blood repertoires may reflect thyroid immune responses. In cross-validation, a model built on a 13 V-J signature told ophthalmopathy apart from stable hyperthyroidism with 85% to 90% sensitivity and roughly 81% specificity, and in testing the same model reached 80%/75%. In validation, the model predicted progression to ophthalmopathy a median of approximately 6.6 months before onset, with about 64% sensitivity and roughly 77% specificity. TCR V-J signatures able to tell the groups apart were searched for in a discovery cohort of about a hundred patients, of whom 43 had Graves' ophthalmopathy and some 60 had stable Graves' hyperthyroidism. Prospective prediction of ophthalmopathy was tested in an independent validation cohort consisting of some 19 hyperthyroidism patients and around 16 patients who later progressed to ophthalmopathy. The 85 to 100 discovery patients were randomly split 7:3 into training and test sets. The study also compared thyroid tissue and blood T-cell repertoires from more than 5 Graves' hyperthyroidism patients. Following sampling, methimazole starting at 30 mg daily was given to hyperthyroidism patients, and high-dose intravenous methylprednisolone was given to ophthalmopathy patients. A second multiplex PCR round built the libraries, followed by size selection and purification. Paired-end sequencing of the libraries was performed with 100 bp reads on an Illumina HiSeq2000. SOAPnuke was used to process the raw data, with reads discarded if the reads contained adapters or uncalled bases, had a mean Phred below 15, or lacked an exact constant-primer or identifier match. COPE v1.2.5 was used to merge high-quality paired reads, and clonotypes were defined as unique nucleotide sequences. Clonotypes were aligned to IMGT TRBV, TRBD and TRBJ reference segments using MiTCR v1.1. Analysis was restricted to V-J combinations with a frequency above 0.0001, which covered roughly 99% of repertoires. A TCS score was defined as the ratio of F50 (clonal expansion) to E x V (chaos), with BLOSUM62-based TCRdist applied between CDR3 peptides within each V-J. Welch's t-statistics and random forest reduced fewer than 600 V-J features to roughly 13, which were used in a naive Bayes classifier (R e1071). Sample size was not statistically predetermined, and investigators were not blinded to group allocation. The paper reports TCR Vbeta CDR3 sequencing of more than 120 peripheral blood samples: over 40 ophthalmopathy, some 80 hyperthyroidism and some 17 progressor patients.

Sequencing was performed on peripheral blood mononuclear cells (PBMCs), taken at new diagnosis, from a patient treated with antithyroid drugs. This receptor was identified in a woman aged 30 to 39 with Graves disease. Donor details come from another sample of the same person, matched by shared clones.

The DNA reads TGTGCCAGCTGGGACAGGGCCAAGAACACTGAAGCTTTCTTT. Its translation is CASWDRAKNTEAFF. The chain employs TRBV6-1 and TRBJ1-1, and 9 junctional nucleotides match TRBD1. The CDR3, cysteine through phenylalanine, is 14 amino acids long. Only the CDR3 part of the read is kept: 42 bases, read in frame from the first base. Trimmed from V: 8 bases; trimmed from J: 1 base; junction bases lacking a gene match: 5. From a lookup of the germline V gene, CDR1 and CDR2 are MNHNS and SASEGT.